The 18 T cell receptor beta chains listed next were all sequenced from one sample in a study of T-cell reconstitution after alpha-beta-depleted transplantation in children. During its preparation, the TCRbeta library received unique molecular identifiers. TCRdb fed the PCR reads into MiXCR, producing one record per CDR3 protein. The table lists about 420,000 distinct CDR3 sequences, 11% of them singletons, with about 5% in the top ten. The sequencing here drew on PBMCs from the stem cell graft donor, taken from the stem cell graft. The origin of the receptors is a human donor who donated a stem cell graft to a child with acute myeloid leukemia.

V is TRBV20-1 and J is TRBJ2-1; 11 bases line up with TRBD1. This CDR3 spans 14 amino acids. Germline V CDR1 and CDR2: DFQATT, SNEGSKA (reference sequence). Trimming at V came to 5 bases and at J to 7 bases, leaving 7 bases not matched to a gene. CDR3 in amino acids: CSAEDRGLGNEQFF. The CDR3 DNA is TGCAGTGCTGAGGACAGGGGGCTAGGTAATGAGCAGTTCTTC.

This clonotype occurred a few times. The chain is built from TRBV20-1 and TRBJ1-6; weak D call: TRBD1 (5 bases). V lost 6 bases and J 7 bases, leaving 16 bases between the germline ends. The CDR3 totals 14 residues. Germline V CDR1 and CDR2: DFQATT, SNEGSKA (reference sequence). CDR3 region: CSATPQGGNSPLHF. The DNA for the CDR3 is TGCAGTGCGACCCCCCAGGGTGGAAATTCACCCCTCCACTTT.

This clonotype came up once. The V gene is TRBV12-3 or TRBV12-4, the J gene TRBJ2-2; 10 nucleotides match TRBD2. This CDR3 is built from 15 residues. J lost 4 bases, V lost 10 bases, and 9 bases had no gene match. The CDR3 DNA is TGTGCCACAAGCGGGGGGGCCTCGAGCACCGGGGAGCTGTTTTTT. Amino acid sequence: CATSGGASSTGELFF.

V is TRBV20-1 and J is TRBJ2-5; TRBD2 aligns across 7 bases. CDR3 length: 15 amino acids. CDR1 is DFQATT and CDR2 is SNEGSKA in the germline V gene (reference sequence). With V trimmed by 0 bases and J by 4 bases, 8 bases remained unmatched. CDR3 in DNA: TGCAGTGCTAGAGATCCGGGCGGGAGTGGAGAGACCCAGTACTTC. Protein sequence: CSARDPGGSGETQYF.

This clonotype was found a few times. J is TRBJ1-5 and V is TRBV4-1; D is uncertain. Germline V lookup: CDR1 MGHRA, CDR2 YSYEKL. The CDR3 extends over 14 amino acids. The V and J ends lost 0 bases and 3 bases respectively, with 6 bases between them. The CDR3 loop reads CASSQEFVNQPQHF. CDR3 DNA: TGCGCCAGCAGCCAAGAGTTCGTCAATCAGCCCCAGCATTTT.

This clonotype has only a few counts. This chain links TRBV6-1 with TRBJ1-1; D possibly corresponds to TRBD1 (5 bases). The germline V and J ends were trimmed by 5 bases and 0 bases, with 10 bases remaining between them. The CDR3 loop spans 14 amino acids. In germline, CDR1 is MNHNS, CDR2 SASEGT. The CDR3 sequence: CASSKTELNTEAFF. CDR3 sequence (DNA): TGTGCCAGCAGTAAGACAGAATTGAACACTGAAGCTTTCTTT.

The V and J genes are TRBV12-3 or TRBV12-4 and TRBJ2-1, with D perhaps being TRBD1 or TRBD2 (5 bases each). Trimming took 5 bases from V and 1 from J, leaving 12 bases between them. The CDR3 has 15 amino acids. CDR3 amino acids: CASSAPGQSYNEQFF. In DNA form, the CDR3 reads TGTGCCAGCAGTGCACCGGGGCAGTCCTACAATGAGCAGTTCTTC.

Ten or more counts support this clonotype. CDR3 nucleotide sequence: TGTGCCAGCAGCCAAGGCCTGGCAGGGCTTCTGACGCCCCAGCATTTT. Residues: CASSQGLAGLLTPQHF. This chain links TRBV3-1 with TRBJ1-5, with D possibly being TRBD1 (5 bases). From germline, CDR1 is LGHDT and CDR2 YNNKEL (reference sequence). Trimming took off 1 base at V and 9 bases at J, with 19 bases between the two ends. The CDR3 is 16 residues long.

This clonotype was seen only once. V is TRBV9 and J is TRBJ1-2; D might be TRBD1 (6 bases). Germline-derived CDR1 and CDR2 are SGDLS and YYNGEE. With 0 bases removed from V and 6 bases from J, the gap between germline ends came to 9 bases. This CDR3 has 13 amino acids. This CDR3 is CASSVGGADGYTF. In DNA, the CDR3 is TGTGCCAGCAGCGTAGGGGGGGCGGATGGCTACACCTTC.

This clonotype has a handful of counts. This sequence joins TRBV5-1 and TRBJ2-2, with 9 positions matching TRBD1. Germline-derived CDR1 and CDR2 are SGHRS and YFSETQ. With 3 bases clipped from V and 5 bases from J, the junction kept 17 bases outside the gene matches. The CDR3 length is 19 residues. Here the CDR3 DNA reads TGCGCCAGCAGCTCAGCCGGGACAGGGAAGGGACGGCAAACCGGGGAGCTGTTTTTT. Its protein is CASSSAGTGKGRQTGELFF.

Many counts were recorded for this clonotype. The V gene is TRBV20-1, the J gene TRBJ2-7, with TRBD1 matching over 11 bases. The CDR3 length is 14 residues. Germline CDR1 reads DFQATT; CDR2 reads SNEGSKA (reference sequence). Trimming cost V 1 base and J 5 bases; bases outside gene matches: 4. CDR3 nucleotide sequence: TGCAGTGCTAGAGCCCCGGGACAGGGGGACGAGCAGTACGTC. Translated: CSARAPGQGDEQYV.

The chain carries TRBV5-1 and TRBJ2-3; no clear D. Germline values: CDR1 SGHRS, CDR2 YFSETQ. CDR3 length: 15 amino acids. Trimming removed 3 bases from V and 0 bases from J, with 11 bases in between. This CDR3 reads CASSWNTASTDTQYF. CDR3 sequence (DNA): TGCGCCAGCAGCTGGAATACAGCTAGCACAGATACGCAGTATTTT.

V usage is TRBV3-1 and J usage is TRBJ1-1; D ambiguous. The CDR3 runs to 15 residues. Trimming left V 3 bases short and J 0 bases short, with 11 bases between. Germline CDR1 LGHDT, CDR2 YNNKEL (reference sequence). The CDR3 DNA reads TGTGCCAGCAGCCAGCACGGAGGGTTGAACACTGAAGCTTTCTTT. Protein sequence: CASSQHGGLNTEAFF.

The genes are TRBV7-2 and TRBJ2-7, with 7 bases matching TRBD2. Germline CDR1 is SGHTA and CDR2 is FQGNSA. The ends lost 1 base at V and 0 bases at J; junction bases unmatched: 3. This CDR3 is built from 15 residues. CDR3 DNA sequence: TGTGCCAGCAGCTTAGGGACTAGAAGCTCCTACGAGCAGTACTTC. Amino acids: CASSLGTRSSYEQYF. Combining the CDR3 with reference TRBV7-2 and TRBJ2-7 gives the whole variable domain GAGVSQSPSNKVTEKGKDVELRCDPISGHTALYWYRQSLGQGLEFLIYFQGNSAPDKSGLPSDRFSAERTGGSVSTLTIQRTQQEDSAVYLCASSLGTRSSYEQYFGPGTRLTVT.

In nucleotides, the CDR3 is TGTGCTAGTGGTTTGACCCTCCGAGGACTAGCGGGCGAGAACACCGGGGAGCTGTTTTTT. Translated, it gives CASGLTLRGLAGENTGELFF. This sequence joins TRBV12-5 and TRBJ2-2, with 11 bases that match TRBD2. Germline trimming cut 2 bases from V and 1 base from J; bases unmatched to any gene: 12. Germline V gives CDR1 LGHNT, CDR2 FRNRAP. The CDR3 has 20 residues.

This rearrangement joins TRBV11-2 to TRBJ2-6; TRBD1 aligns across 10 bases. The V gene end was trimmed by 1 base and the J gene end by 2 bases; junction bases not matched to a gene: 8. CDR1 and CDR2 (germline): SGHAT, FQNNGV. The length of the CDR3 is 19 residues. The CDR3 DNA reads TGTGCCAGCAGCTTAGTGTTACGGGACAGGGGAACTGGGGCCAACGTCCTGACTTTC. It yields the protein CASSLVLRDRGTGANVLTF.

The table lists this clonotype with many counts. The CDR3 nucleotides are TGCAGCGTTGTAGGGGACACAGATACGCAGTATTTT. This translates into CSVVGDTDTQYF. This chain uses TRBV29-1 with TRBJ2-3; TRBD1 is a possible D gene (5 bases). Germline V gives CDR1 SQVTM, CDR2 ANQGSEA. V lost 4 bases to trimming and J lost 2 bases, with 7 bases between them. This CDR3 is 12 amino acids long.

The chain carries TRBV5-1 and TRBJ1-1; D not resolved. The ends were cut back, 3 bases at V and 5 bases at J, with 11 bases in the middle. The germline V gene has CDR1 SGHRS and CDR2 YFSETQ. The CDR3 is 13 amino acids. The chain's CDR3 is CASSSRASTEAFF. CDR3 coding DNA: TGCGCCAGCAGCTCCCGGGCATCTACTGAAGCTTTCTTT.